Presented here are 23 T cell receptor beta chains from one specimen sequenced in a study of shared clonotypes between healthy human individuals. Sequencing used immunoSEQ multiplex PCR; TCRdb keeps in-frame clones, though not all of them. The repertoire has about 980,000 clones, around 80% of them found once; the top ten carry over 1.3%. The sample taken for sequencing was memory CD4+ T cells sorted from blood. Sample subset: CD45RA-negative fraction. The receptors were sampled from a man younger than 35 in good health.

This clone has only one observation. V usage is TRBV19 and J usage is TRBJ2-5; TRBD2 aligns across 11 bases. CDR3 size: 15 residues. V lost 7 bases, J lost 4 bases, and 8 bases stayed unmatched. The germline gives CDR1 LNHDA, CDR2 SQIVND (reference sequence). The CDR3 sequence is CASNPSGRKGETQYF. CDR3 nucleotide sequence: TGTGCCAGTAATCCTAGCGGGAGGAAAGGAGAGACCCAGTACTTC.

This chain uses TRBV28 with TRBJ2-1; possibly TRBD1 or TRBD2 for D (6 bases each). The CDR3 is 13 amino acids. The germline CDR1 and CDR2 sequences are MDHEN and SYDVKM. Trimming pared 3 bases from V and 8 bases from J, leaving 11 bases between. The DNA of the CDR3 is TGTGCCAGCAGTTTTGGGGGGCGGGATGAGCAGTTCTTC. Its translation: CASSFGGRDEQFF.

The gene calls are TRBV10-3 and TRBJ2-2; possible D gene TRBD2, 6 bases. Germline CDR1 and CDR2: ENHRY and SYGVKD. The CDR3 is 15 residues long. V dropped 3 bases and J dropped 5 bases, with 13 bases sitting between them. The CDR3 nucleotides read TGTGCCATCAGTGACGACGGGGGAGGAACCGGGGAGCTGTTTTTT. It translates to CAISDDGGGTGELFF.

This clone has a handful of counts. The chain links TRBV7-3 to TRBJ2-2, with 7 bases aligning to TRBD1. The trim removed 3 bases at V and 6 bases at J, leaving 7 bases unmatched. In germline, CDR1 is SGHTA, CDR2 FQGTGA. CDR3 length equals 15 residues. The CDR3: CASSLMTGLAGELFF. The CDR3 DNA reads TGTGCCAGCAGCTTGATGACAGGGCTTGCCGGGGAGCTGTTTTTT.

The J gene is TRBJ1-2, the V gene TRBV30; 10 bases match TRBD1. V trimming: 4 bases; J trimming: 8 bases; junction bases outside the gene matches: 7. Germline V CDR1 and CDR2: GTSNPN, SVGIG (reference sequence). The CDR3 has 13 residues. CDR3 DNA sequence: TGTGCCTGGACGACAGGGGGCCTGGGAGGCTACACCTTC. This gives the protein CAWTTGGLGGYTF.

The chain joins TRBV10-3 to TRBJ2-3, with 7 bases lining up with TRBD2. J was trimmed by 0 bases and V by 0 bases; bases with no gene match: 6. Germline-derived CDR1 and CDR2 are ENHRY and SYGVKD. This CDR3 is built from 17 residues. The CDR3 reads CAISESGGTISTDTQYF. DNA of the CDR3: TGTGCCATCAGTGAGTCCGGTGGGACTATCAGCACAGATACGCAGTATTTT.

The sample holds many counts of this clone. The rearrangement uses TRBV5-1 and TRBJ2-3; perhaps TRBD2 as D (6 bases). The CDR3 covers 15 residues. V was shortened by 0 bases and J by 2 bases, with 10 bases between the two germline ends. CDR1 is SGHRS, CDR2 YFSETQ, per germline. CDR3 region: CASSLVRGNTDTQYF. Here the CDR3 DNA reads TGCGCCAGCAGCTTGGTTCGGGGGAACACAGATACGCAGTATTTT.

In the case of this clone: The sample contains more than one DNA sequence encoding this CDR3. The chain has TRBV11-2 and TRBJ2-7; D is undetermined. The V end was cut by 8 bases, the J end by 0 bases, with 5 bases between. Germline V gene sequence: CDR1 SGHAT, CDR2 FQNNGV. CDR3 size: 11 residues. The CDR3 nucleotides are TGTGCCAGCTCCCACTCCTACGAGCAGTACTTC. This translates into CASSHSYEQYF.

The J gene is TRBJ2-1, the V gene TRBV5-1; D unclear. The ends were cut back, 1 base at V and 8 bases at J, with 10 bases in the middle. Germline V lookup: CDR1 SGHRS, CDR2 YFSETQ. The CDR3 covers 13 residues. CDR3 amino acids: CASSLPHSDEQFF. For the CDR3, the DNA is TGCGCCAGCAGCTTGCCCCATTCGGATGAGCAGTTCTTC.

The chain recombines TRBV28 with TRBJ1-1; a weak D match, TRBD1 (6 bases). The CDR3 extends over 16 amino acids. V was clipped by 2 bases and J by 1 base, with 14 bases between them. Germline CDR1 is MDHEN and CDR2 is SYDVKM. DNA for the CDR3: TGTGCCAGCAGTTTAGAATTTGGGACATCGAACACTGAAGCTTTCTTT. It specifies CASSLEFGTSNTEAFF.

The table lists this clone with many counts. The genes are TRBV28 and TRBJ1-6; TRBD1 agrees at 8 bases. The CDR3 runs 19 residues. Germline values: CDR1 MDHEN, CDR2 SYDVKM. V was clipped by 3 bases and J by 3 bases; unmatched bases: 13. Here the CDR3 reads CASSFPRDRQSLYNSPLHF. CDR3 sequence (DNA): TGTGCCAGCAGTTTTCCCCGGGACAGGCAATCCCTCTATAATTCACCCCTCCACTTT.

This chain connects TRBV10-2 to TRBJ2-2; no firm D call. The V gene's germline CDR1 is WSHSY and CDR2 SAAADI. With 6 bases removed from V and 5 bases from J, the gap between germline ends came to 16 bases. The CDR3 sequence is 15 residues long. This chain's CDR3 is CASRPTMGNTGELFF. In DNA, the CDR3 is TGCGCCAGCAGACCAACAATGGGTAATACCGGGGAGCTGTTTTTT.

Ten or more counts support this clone. The chain is built from TRBV6-1 and TRBJ1-5; no clear D. From germline, CDR1 is MNHNS and CDR2 SASEGT. Trimming took off 5 bases at V and 4 bases at J, with 9 bases between the two ends. This CDR3 comprises 13 residues. CDR3 sequence (DNA): TGTGCCAGCAGTCGGGAGGCTAATCAGCCCCAGCATTTT. It is translated as CASSREANQPQHF.

V and J are TRBV5-1 and TRBJ2-3; weak D call: TRBD2 (6 bases). Trimming removed 4 bases from V and 4 bases from J, with 19 bases in between. The CDR3 has 16 amino acids. The germline V gene has CDR1 SGHRS and CDR2 YFSETQ. CDR3 in amino acids: CASSDSSVEGADTQYF. The DNA for the CDR3 is TGCGCCAGCAGCGATTCTAGCGTGGAGGGAGCAGATACGCAGTATTTT.

The chain joins TRBV2 to TRBJ1-5; no firm D call. The CDR3 has 14 amino acids. CDR1 and CDR2 from the germline V gene are SNHLY and FYNNEI. With 5 bases removed from V and 3 bases from J, the gap between germline ends came to 11 bases. As DNA, the CDR3 is TGTGCCAGCAGTTCCACAGAATTCAATCAGCCCCAGCATTTT. Translated, it gives CASSSTEFNQPQHF. Drawing the rest from reference TRBV2 and TRBJ1-5, the complete variable domain is EPEVTQTPSHQVTQMGQEVILRCVPISNHLYFYWYRQILGQKVEFLVSFYNNEISEKSEIFDDQFSVERPDGSNFTLKIRSTKLEDSAMYFCASSSTEFNQPQHFGDGTRLSIL.

CDR3 bases: TGCGCCAGCAGCTTTACGGGAATGAACACCGGGGAGCTGTTTTTT. Encoded protein: CASSFTGMNTGELFF. The V gene is TRBV5-1, the J gene TRBJ2-2; D is perhaps TRBD2 (5 bases). This CDR3 has 15 amino acids. V lost 2 bases and J lost 1, with 9 bases in between. CDR1 and CDR2 from the germline V gene are SGHRS and YFSETQ.

Worth noting for this clone: This sample includes further DNA sequences coding for the same CDR3. This rearrangement joins TRBV20-1 to TRBJ2-5; D is undetermined. Trimming stripped 1 base from V and 4 bases from J, with 4 bases between. Germline V CDR1 and CDR2: DFQATT, SNEGSKA (reference sequence). The CDR3 consists of 11 residues. CDR3 protein: CSARVGETQYF. Written as DNA, the CDR3 is TGCAGTGCTAGAGTTGGAGAGACCCAGTACTTC.

Regarding this clone: Its ends do not fully match the called genes, so a read error is possible. The chain employs TRBV6-1 and TRBJ1-2, with D unresolved. The CDR3 runs to 11 residues. Germline CDR1 is MNHNS and CDR2 is SASEGT. The CDR3 sequence is CASGLVLPSLF. In nucleotides, the CDR3 is TGTGCCAGCGGGTTGGTCCTACCCTCTCTCTTC.

V is TRBV15 and J is TRBJ2-2; D is possibly TRBD2 (6 bases). The CDR3 consists of 16 residues. CDR1 and CDR2 (germline): LNHNV, YYDKDF (reference sequence). Trimming stripped 1 base from V and 0 bases from J, with 9 bases between. As DNA, the CDR3 is TGTGCCACCAGCAGAGTTGGGGAGGCGAACACCGGGGAGCTGTTTTTT. It is translated as CATSRVGEANTGELFF. Drawing the rest from reference TRBV15 and TRBJ2-2, the complete variable domain is DAMVIQNPRYQVTQFGKPVTLSCSQTLNHNVMYWYQQKSSQAPKLLFHYYDKDFNNEADTPDNFQSRRPNTSFCFLDIRSPGLGDTAMYLCATSRVGEANTGELFFGEGSRLTVL.

The genes are TRBV11-3 and TRBJ2-3; D not resolved. Trimming took off 1 base at V and 0 bases at J, with 11 bases between the two ends. The length of the CDR3 is 16 residues. Germline V gene data show CDR1 as SGHNT and CDR2 as YENEEA. CDR3 in DNA: TGTGCCAGCAGCTTAGCGGCCGCCAGCAGCACAGATACGCAGTATTTT. It is translated as CASSLAAASSTDTQYF.

V usage is TRBV7-2 and J usage is TRBJ2-3; TRBD2 matches at 11 bases. CDR1 is SGHTA, CDR2 FQGNSA, per germline. Trimming removed 4 bases from V and 5 bases from J; junction bases left unmatched: 8. This CDR3 has 16 residues. The CDR3 spells CASSSYSGRAQDTQYF. CDR3 nucleotides: TGTGCCAGCAGCTCGTATAGCGGGAGGGCCCAAGATACGCAGTATTTT.

This chain uses TRBV4-3 with TRBJ1-1, with 7 bases that match TRBD1. Per the germline V gene, CDR1 is LGHNA and CDR2 is YSLEER. With V trimmed by 1 base and J by 7 bases, 9 bases remained unmatched. The CDR3 contains 15 residues. CDR3 coding DNA: TGCGCCAGCAGCCAAGGGATCCCGGGACAGTTTGAAGCTTTCTTT. It encodes CASSQGIPGQFEAFF.

The table lists this clone with a few counts. This chain joins TRBV7-2 and TRBJ2-2; perhaps D is TRBD1 or TRBD2 (5 bases each). The germline V gene has CDR1 SGHTA and CDR2 FQGNSA. The CDR3 is 15 residues long. V lost 5 bases and J 4 bases, leaving 14 bases between the germline ends. The CDR3 sequence: CASSPSSGATGELFF. The CDR3 coding sequence is TGTGCCAGCAGCCCCTCGTCCGGGGCCACCGGGGAGCTGTTTTTT.